Sequencing of this T cell receptor beta chain was carried out in a study of Graves' ophthalmopathy and Graves' hyperthyroidism. This clonotype appeared many times. No antigen is known for it. The authors enrolled newly diagnosed hyperthyroidism patients aged 18 to 65 with under 2 months' duration. Pregnancy or lactation, uncontrolled infections and other autoimmune diseases were grounds for excluding patients. Amplification of TCR beta CDR3 regions used RNA transcripts. In the first round, RT-PCR was carried out with HTBI primers, and a multiplex PCR formed the second round. MiXCR, applied by TCRdb to the multiplex PCR reads, yields one record per CDR3 protein. This sample yields around 1.1 million distinct CDR3 sequences, of which roughly two fifths are seen a single time; around 10% belongs to the top ten. Study-wide results and caveats: Blood also harbored most expanded thyroid clonotypes above 0.001 frequency.

The CDR3 runs to 14 residues. Germline CDR1 is DFQATT and CDR2 is SNEGSKA (reference sequence). V lost 0 bases to trimming and J lost 6 bases; unmatched junction nucleotides: 6. This clonotype originated in an adult man with Graves' hyperthyroidism. The rearrangement uses TRBV20-1 and TRBJ2-7; 9 positions match TRBD1. What was sequenced was peripheral blood or thyroid tissue (not recorded which). The chain's CDR3 is CSARDYRGRGEQYF. The CDR3 DNA sequence: TGCAGTGCTAGAGACTACAGGGGGCGGGGCGAGCAGTACTTC.